The entry below describes one T cell receptor beta chain. Its cognate antigen is unknown. V gave up 3 bases and J gave up 2 bases, with 7 bases separating them. The CDR3 runs 13 residues. CDR1 SGHTA and CDR2 FQGNSA come from the germline V gene. The data originate from a study of T cell responses to AZD1222 COVID-19 vaccine. The study's findings and limits: As reported, nearly half of all spike-specific TCRs target variant regions that are unmutated. Females outnumbered males among donors, who were mostly white British; clonal diversity was possibly underestimated.

The protocol was immunoSEQ multiplex PCR, while the TCRdb copy is restricted to in-frame clones and leaves out a portion. Of under 200,000 clones listed, about 92% are singletons. This sample comprised peripheral blood, obtained on day 0 of AZD1222 vaccination. This clonotype originated in an adult in good health. The chain links TRBV7-2 to TRBJ1-1; D call uncertain. DNA for the CDR3: TGTGCCAGCAGCTTCAGAAGAAACACTGAAGCTTTCTTT. It specifies CASSFRRNTEAFF.